The rows below give T cell receptor beta chains drawn from one sample of a study of PD-1 blockade in classical Hodgkin lymphoma. The method was immunoSEQ multiplex PCR; TCRdb's version includes in-frame clones alone and lacks a portion of them. The table shows roughly 28,000 clones, with over 75% occurring only once. The specimen comprised peripheral blood mononuclear cells (PBMCs), sampled before the fourth cycle of nivolumab. The receptors come from a human donor with classical Hodgkin lymphoma. Both conserved end residues are trimmed from each CDR3. Size is stated for part of the rows, as once, few or many counts, or as a class when the clone is expanded.

j_call clone_size cdr3_length v_call cdr3_aa
TRBJ2-4 . 14 TRBV30 AWGRGLLLGKNIQY
TRBJ2-5 . 11 TRBV5-6 ASSFIAAETQY
TRBJ2-1 . 13 TRBV19 ASSSTRGSYNEQF
TRBJ1-1 . 10 TRBV6-6 ASSGYRGAAF
TRBJ1-1 once 11 TRBV18 ASSRTGDTEAF
TRBJ1-4 . 13 TRBV5-5 ASSRGDATNEKLF
TRBJ2-7 . 11 TRBV7-8 ASSLGQSDEQY
TRBJ2-3 . 10 TRBV30 AAGLNTDTQY
TRBJ1-1 . 11 TRBV6-5 ASSYQGRGEAF
TRBJ2-2 . 9 TRBV4-1 ASSHSGELF
TRBJ2-7 . 14 TRBV7-2 ASSFPKFGIRPEQY
TRBJ1-5 . 13 TRBV27 ASSAGTGPNQPQH
TRBJ1-1 . 12 TRBV7-3 ASSLTTGGGRAF
TRBJ2-7 . 10 TRBV6-1 ASSELGQRRY
TRBJ1-2 few 15 TRBV4-1 ASSQARTGGSSRGYT
TRBJ2-1 . 11 TRBV7-8 ASSPPGYNEQF
TRBJ2-7 . 16 TRBV7-9 ASSLAEMGRPQPYEQY
TRBJ2-7 . 11 TRBV27 ASSGQGAYEQY
TRBJ2-6 . 13 TRBV11-2 ASSLGGSGANVLT
TRBJ2-5 . 14 TRBV27 ASSFKASGGRETQY
TRBJ1-6 few 11 TRBV6-4 ARNYRDNSPLH
TRBJ1-6 . 14 TRBV7-2 ASSWTGAKYNSPLH
TRBJ1-3 once 11 TRBV19 ASSGFSGNTIY
TRBJ2-2 . 14 TRBV11-1 ASRPPGLSNTGELF
TRBJ2-7 . 11 TRBV27 ASRMGSSYEQY
TRBJ1-2 . 11 TRBV7-9 ASSFGTDYGYT
TRBJ2-7 once 12 TRBV19 ASSSPQGLYEQY
TRBJ1-2 . 10 TRBV7-4 ASSQFNYGCT
TRBJ1-5 . 11 TRBV19 ASSIGGGGVQH
TRBJ2-3 . 11 TRBV27 AVGQGHTDTQY
TRBJ2-1 . 12 TRBV6-1 ASSPGDGPNEQF
TRBJ1-3 once 14 TRBV7-9 ASSLEQGYWGNTIY
TRBJ2-1 . 13 TRBV6-1 ASSDVEGGRDEQF
TRBJ1-1 . 11 TRBV7-9 ASRPVWNTEAF
TRBJ2-1 . 11 TRBV6-1 AGSLDSYNEQF
TRBJ2-3 . 13 TRBV7-2 ASSLMSASTDTQY